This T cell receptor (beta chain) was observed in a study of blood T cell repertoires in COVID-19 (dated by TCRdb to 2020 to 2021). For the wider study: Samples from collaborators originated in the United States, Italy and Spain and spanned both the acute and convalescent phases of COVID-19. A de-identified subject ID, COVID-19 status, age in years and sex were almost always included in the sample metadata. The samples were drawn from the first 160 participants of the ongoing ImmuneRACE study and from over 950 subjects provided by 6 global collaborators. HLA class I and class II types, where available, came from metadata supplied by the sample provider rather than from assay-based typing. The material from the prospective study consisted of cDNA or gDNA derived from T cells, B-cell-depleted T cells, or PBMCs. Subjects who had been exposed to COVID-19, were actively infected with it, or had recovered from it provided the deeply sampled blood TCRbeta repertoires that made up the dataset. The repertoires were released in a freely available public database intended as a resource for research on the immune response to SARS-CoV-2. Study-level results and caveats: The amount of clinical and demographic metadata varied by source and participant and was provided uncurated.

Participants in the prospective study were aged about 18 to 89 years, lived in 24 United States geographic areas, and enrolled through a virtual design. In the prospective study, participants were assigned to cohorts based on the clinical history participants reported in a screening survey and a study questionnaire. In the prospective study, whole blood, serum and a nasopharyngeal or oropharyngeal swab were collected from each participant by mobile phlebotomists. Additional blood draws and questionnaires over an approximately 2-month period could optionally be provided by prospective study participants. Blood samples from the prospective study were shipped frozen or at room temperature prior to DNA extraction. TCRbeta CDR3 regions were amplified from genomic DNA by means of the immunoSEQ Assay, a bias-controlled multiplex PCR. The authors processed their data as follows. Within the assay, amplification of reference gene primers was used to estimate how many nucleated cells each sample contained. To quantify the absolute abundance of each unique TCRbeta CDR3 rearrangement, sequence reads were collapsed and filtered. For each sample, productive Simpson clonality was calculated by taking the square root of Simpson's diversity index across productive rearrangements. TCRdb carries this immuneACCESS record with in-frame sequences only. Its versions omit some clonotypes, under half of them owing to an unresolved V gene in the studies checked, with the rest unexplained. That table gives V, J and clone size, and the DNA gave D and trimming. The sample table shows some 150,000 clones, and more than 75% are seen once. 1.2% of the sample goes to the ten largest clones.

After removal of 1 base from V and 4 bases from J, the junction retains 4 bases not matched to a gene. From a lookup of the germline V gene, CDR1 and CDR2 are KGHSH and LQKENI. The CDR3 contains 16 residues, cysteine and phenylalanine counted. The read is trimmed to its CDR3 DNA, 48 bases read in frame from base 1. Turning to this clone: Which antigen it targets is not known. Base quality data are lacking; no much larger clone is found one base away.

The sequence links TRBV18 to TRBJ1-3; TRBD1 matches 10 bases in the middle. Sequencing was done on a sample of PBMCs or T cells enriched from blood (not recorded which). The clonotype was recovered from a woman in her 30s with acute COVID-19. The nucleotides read TGTGCCAGCTCACCACAATGGACAGGGGGAGGAAACACCATATATTTT. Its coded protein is CASSPQWTGGGNTIYF.